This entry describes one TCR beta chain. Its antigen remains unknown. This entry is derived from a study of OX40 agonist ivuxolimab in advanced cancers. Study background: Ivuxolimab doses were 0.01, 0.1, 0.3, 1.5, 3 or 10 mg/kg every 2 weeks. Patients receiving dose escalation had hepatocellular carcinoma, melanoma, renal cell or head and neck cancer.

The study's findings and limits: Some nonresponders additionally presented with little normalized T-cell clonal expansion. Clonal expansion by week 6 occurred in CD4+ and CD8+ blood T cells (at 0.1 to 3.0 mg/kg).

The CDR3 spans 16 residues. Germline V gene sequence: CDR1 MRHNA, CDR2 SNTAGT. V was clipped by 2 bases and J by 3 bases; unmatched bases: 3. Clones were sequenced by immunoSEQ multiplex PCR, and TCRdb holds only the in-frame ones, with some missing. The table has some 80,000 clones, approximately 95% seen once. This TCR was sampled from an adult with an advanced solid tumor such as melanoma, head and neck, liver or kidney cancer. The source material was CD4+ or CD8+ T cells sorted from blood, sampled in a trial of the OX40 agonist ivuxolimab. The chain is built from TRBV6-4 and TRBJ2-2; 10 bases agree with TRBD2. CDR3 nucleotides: TGTGCCAGCAGTGACACCGGGACTAGCGACACCGGGGAGCTGTTTTTT. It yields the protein CASSDTGTSDTGELFF.